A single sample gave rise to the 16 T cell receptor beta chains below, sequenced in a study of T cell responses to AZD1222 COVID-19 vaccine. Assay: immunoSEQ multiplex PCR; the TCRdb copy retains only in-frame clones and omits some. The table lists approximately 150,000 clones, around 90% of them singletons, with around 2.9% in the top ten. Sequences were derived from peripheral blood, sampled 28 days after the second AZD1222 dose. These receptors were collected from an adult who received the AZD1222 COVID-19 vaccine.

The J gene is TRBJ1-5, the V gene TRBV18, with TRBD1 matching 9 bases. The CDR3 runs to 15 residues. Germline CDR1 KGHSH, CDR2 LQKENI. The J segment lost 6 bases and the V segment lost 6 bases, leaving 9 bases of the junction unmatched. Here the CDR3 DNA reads TGTGCCAGCTCTCTAGACAGGGGGGTAGGTCAGCCCCAGCATTTT. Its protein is CASSLDRGVGQPQHF.

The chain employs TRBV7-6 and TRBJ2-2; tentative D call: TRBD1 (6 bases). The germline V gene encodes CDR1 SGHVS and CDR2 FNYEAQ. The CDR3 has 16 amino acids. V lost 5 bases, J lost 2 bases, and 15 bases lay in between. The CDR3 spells CASSPAGDTNTGELFF. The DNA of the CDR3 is TGTGCCAGCAGCCCGGCCGGGGACACCAACACCGGGGAGCTGTTTTTT.

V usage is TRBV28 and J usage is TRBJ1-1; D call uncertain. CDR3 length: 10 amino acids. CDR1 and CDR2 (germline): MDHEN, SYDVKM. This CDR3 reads CVSWNTEAFF. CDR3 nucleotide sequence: TGTGTGAGTTGGAACACTGAAGCTTTCTTT. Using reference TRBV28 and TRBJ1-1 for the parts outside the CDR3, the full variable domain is DVKVTQSSRYLVKRTGEKVFLECVQDMDHENMFWYRQDPGLGLRLIYFSYDVKMKEKGDIPEGYSVSREKKERFSLILESASTNQTSMYLCVSWNTEAFFGQGTRLTVV.

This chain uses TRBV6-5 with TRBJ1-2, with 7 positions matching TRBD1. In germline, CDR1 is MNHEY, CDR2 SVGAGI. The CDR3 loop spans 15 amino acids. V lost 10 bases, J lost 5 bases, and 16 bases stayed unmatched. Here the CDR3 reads CAIRGVSLEEYGYTF. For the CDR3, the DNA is TGTGCCATCAGGGGGGTTAGTTTGGAGGAATATGGCTACACCTTC.

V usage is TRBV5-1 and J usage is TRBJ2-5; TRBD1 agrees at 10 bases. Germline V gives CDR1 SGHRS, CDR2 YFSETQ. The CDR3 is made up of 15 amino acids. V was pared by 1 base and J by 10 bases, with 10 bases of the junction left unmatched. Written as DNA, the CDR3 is TGCGCCAGCAGCTTGACCCCGGGGACAGGGGATGTCCAGTACTTC. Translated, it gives CASSLTPGTGDVQYF.

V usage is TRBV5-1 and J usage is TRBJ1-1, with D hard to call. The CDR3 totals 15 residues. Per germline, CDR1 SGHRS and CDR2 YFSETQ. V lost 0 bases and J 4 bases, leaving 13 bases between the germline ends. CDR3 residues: CASSLVGPLGTEAFF. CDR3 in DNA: TGCGCCAGCAGCTTGGTTGGGCCCCTGGGCACTGAAGCTTTCTTT. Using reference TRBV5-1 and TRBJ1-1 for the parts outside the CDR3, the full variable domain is KAGVTQTPRYLIKTRGQQVTLSCSPISGHRSVSWYQQTPGQGLQFLFEYFSETQRNKGNFPGRFSGRQFSNSRSEMNVSTLELGDSALYLCASSLVGPLGTEAFFGQGTRLTVV.

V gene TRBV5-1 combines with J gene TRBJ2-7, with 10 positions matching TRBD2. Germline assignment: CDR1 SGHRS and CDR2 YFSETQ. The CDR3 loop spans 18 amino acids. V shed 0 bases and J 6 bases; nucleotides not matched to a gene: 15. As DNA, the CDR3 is TGCGCCAGCAGCTTGGGAAACCTAGCGGGAGCGGTGTCGGGCGAGCAGTACTTC. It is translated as CASSLGNLAGAVSGEQYF.

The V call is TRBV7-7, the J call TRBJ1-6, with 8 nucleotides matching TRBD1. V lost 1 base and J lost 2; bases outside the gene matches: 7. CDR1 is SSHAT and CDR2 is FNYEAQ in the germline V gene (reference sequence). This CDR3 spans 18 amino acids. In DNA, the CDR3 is TGTGCCAGCAGCTTAGTAGTGCCGACAGGGGCCTATAATTCACCCCTCCACTTT. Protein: CASSLVVPTGAYNSPLHF.

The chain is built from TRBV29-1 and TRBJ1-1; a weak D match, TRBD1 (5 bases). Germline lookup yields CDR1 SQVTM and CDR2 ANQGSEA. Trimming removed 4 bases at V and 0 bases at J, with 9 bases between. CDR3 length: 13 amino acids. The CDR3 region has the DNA TGCAGCGTTGCAAGGGGACTGAACACTGAAGCTTTCTTT. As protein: CSVARGLNTEAFF.

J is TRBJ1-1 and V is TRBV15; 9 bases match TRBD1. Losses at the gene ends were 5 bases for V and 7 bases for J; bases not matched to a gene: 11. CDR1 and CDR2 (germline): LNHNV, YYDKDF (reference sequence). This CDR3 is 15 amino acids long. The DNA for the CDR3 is TGTGCCACCAGCCCTCACTCCGGGACAGGGATTGAAGCTTTCTTT. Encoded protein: CATSPHSGTGIEAFF.

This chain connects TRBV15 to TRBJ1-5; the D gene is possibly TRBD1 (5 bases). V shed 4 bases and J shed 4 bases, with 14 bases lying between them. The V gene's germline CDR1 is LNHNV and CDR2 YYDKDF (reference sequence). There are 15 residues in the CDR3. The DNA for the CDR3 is TGTGCCACCAGCATCCGGGCGGGGGGGAATCAGCCCCAGCATTTT. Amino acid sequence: CATSIRAGGNQPQHF.

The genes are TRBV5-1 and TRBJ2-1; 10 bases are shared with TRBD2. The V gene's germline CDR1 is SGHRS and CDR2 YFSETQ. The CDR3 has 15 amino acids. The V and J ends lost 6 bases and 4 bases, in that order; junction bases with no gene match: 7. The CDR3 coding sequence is TGCGCCAGCACATCCGGGACTAGCGTTTACAATGAGCAGTTCTTC. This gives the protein CASTSGTSVYNEQFF.

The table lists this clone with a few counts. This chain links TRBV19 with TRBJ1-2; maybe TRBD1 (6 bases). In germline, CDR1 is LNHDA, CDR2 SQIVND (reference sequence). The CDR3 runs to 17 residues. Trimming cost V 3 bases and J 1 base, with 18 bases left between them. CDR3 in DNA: TGTGCCAGTAGTATCCGGGCGGGGACACAGTATAACTATGGCTACACCTTC. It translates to CASSIRAGTQYNYGYTF.

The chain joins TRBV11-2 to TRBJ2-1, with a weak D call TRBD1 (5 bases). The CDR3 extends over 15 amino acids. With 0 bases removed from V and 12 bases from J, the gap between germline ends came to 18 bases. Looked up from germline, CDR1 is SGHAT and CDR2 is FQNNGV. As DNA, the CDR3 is TGTGCCAGCAGCTTAGATACAGGACCCCGTTTGGTGCAGTTCTTC. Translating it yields CASSLDTGPRLVQFF.

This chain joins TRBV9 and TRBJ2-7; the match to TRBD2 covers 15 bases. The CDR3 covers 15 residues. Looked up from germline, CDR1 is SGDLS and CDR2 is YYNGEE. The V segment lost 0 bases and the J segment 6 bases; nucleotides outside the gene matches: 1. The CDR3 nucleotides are TGTGCCAGCAGCGTAGGGACTAGCGGGAGGGGCGAGCAGTACTTC. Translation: CASSVGTSGRGEQYF.

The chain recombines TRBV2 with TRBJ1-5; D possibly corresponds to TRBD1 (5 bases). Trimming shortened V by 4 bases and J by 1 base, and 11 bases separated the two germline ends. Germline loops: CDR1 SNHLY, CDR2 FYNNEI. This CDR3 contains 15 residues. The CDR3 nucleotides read TGTGCCAGCAGTGTGCAGGGAAGGAGCAATCAGCCCCAGCATTTT. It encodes CASSVQGRSNQPQHF.